The present entry profiles one T cell receptor beta chain with its context. Its specificity is not known. The sample comes from a study of CD8+ T cells in alopecia areata. Looking at the study overall: Patients in the study were on tofacitinib for 6 to 18 months, then off it for 6 months.

In each case, RNA was isolated and then reverse transcribed into cDNA as the sequencing template. Clones were read by immunoSEQ multiplex PCR, and TCRdb kept only the in-frame ones, dropping some. The table records roughly 64,000 clones, about 43% of them present only once. This CDR3 contains 15 residues. Germline lookup yields CDR1 MNHEY and CDR2 SVGAGI. Treatment specified: oral pan-JAK inhibitor, 5-10 mg twice daily. Individuals with alopecia areata gave both lesional scalp punch biopsies and peripheral blood for collection. The sorting of PBMCs gave CD4+ and CD8+ T cells. Whole-study findings and limits: A large proportion of expanded lesional clones were detected persisting in scalp and blood during tofacitinib.

The input for sequencing was CD8+ T cells sorted from blood, taken at approximately week 36, from a patient treated with tofacitinib. This TCR came from a human donor with alopecia areata. The chain is built from TRBV6-5 and TRBJ2-5; 8 bases line up with TRBD1. TRBJ2-7 explains the end of the DNA better; the J call may be wrong. CDR3 amino acids: CASSYGTGGPYEQYF. The CDR3, as DNA: TGTGCCAGCAGTTACGGAACAGGGGGGCCCTACGAGCAGTACTTC.